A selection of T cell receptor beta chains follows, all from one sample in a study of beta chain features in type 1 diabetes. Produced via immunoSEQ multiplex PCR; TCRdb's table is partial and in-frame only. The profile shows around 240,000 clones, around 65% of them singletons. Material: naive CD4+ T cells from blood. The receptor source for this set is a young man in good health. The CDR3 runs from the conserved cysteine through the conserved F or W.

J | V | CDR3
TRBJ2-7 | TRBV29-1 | CSVEDRGRDGGEQYF
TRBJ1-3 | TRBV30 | CAWSVGTGNTIYF
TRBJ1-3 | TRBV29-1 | CSVKGRTGNTIYF
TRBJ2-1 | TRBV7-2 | CASSLSFRDNEQFF
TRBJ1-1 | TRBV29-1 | CSVGQQGAEAFF
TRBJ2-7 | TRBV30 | CAWQLAVSYEQYF
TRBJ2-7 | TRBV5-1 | CASSSRTSTYEQYF
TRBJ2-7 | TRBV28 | CASSLEPYEQYF
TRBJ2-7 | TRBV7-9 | CASSLERERPYEQYF
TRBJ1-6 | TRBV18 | CASSPIINSPLHF
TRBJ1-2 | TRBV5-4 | CASSPKDSYGYTF